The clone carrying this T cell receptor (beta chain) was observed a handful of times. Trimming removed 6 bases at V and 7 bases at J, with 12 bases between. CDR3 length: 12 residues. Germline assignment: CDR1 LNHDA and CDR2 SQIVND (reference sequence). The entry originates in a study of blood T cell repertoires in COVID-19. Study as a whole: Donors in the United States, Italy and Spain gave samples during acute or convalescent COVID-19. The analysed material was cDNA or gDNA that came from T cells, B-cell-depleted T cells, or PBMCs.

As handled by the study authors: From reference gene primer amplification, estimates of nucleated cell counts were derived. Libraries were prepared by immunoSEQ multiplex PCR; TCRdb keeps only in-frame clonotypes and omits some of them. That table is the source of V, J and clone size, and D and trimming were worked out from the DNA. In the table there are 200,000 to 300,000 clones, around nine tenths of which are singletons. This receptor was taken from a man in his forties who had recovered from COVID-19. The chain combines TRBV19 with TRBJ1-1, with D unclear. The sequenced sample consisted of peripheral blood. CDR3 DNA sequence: TGTGCCAGTAGAGGCGGATACTTTGAAGCTTTCTTT. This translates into CASRGGYFEAFF.